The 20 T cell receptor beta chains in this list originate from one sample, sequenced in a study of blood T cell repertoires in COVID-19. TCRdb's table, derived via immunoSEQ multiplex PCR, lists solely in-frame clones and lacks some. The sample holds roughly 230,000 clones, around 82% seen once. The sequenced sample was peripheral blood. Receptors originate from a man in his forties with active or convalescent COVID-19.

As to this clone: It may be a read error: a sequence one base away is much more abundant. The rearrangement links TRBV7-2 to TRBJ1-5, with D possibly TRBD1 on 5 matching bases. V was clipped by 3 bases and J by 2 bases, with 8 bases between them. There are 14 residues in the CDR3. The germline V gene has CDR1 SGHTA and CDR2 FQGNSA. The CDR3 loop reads CASSLIGGNQPQHF. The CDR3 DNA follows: TGTGCCAGCAGCTTGATAGGGGGCAATCAGCCCCAGCATTTT.

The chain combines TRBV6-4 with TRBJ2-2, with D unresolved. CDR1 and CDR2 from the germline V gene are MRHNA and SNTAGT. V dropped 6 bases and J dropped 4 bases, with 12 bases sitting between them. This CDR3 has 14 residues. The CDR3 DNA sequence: TGTGCCAGCAGCCGGGTCCACCTCACCGGGGAGCTGTTTTTT. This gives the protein CASSRVHLTGELFF.

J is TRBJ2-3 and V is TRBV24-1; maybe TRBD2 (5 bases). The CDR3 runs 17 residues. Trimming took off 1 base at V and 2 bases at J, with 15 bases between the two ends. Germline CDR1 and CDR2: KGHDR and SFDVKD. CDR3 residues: CATSDLAPGIHTDTQYF. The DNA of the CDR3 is TGTGCCACCAGTGATTTAGCCCCCGGGATTCACACAGATACGCAGTATTTT.

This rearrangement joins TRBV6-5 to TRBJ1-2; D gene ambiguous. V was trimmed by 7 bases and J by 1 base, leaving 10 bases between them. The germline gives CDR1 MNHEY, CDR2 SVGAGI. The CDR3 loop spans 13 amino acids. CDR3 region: CASTKQDNYGYTF. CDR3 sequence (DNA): TGTGCCAGCACAAAACAAGATAACTATGGCTACACCTTC.

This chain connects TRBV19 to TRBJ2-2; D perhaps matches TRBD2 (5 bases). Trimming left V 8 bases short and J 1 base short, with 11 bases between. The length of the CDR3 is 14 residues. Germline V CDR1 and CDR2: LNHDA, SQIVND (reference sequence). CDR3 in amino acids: CASEKGRNTGELFF. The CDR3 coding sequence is TGTGCCAGTGAAAAAGGGAGGAACACCGGGGAGCTGTTTTTT.

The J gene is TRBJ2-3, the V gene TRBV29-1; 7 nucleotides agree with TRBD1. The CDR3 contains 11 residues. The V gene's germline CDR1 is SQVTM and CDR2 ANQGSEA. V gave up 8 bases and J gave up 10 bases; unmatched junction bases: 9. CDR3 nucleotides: TGCAGCAGCACGAGACAGGGATCGCAGTATTTT. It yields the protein CSSTRQGSQYF.

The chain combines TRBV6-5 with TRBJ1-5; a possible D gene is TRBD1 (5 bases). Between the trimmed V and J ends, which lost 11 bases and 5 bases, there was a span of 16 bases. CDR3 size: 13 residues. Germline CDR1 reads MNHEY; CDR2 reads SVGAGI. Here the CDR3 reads CALALGEYQPQHF. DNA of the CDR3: TGTGCCCTGGCGCTAGGGGAATATCAGCCCCAGCATTTT.

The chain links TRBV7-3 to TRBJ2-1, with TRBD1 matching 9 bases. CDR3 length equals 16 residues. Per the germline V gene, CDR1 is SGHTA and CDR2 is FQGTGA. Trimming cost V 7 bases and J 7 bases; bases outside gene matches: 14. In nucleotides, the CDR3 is TGTGCCAGCAAATTACGACAGGGGGATCCGGGTAATGAGCAGTTCTTC. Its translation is CASKLRQGDPGNEQFF.

The DNA of the CDR3 is TGTGCCAGCAGCCCCCCCGACAAGAACTATGGCTACACCTTC. Translated: CASSPPDKNYGYTF. The chain couples TRBV4-2 to TRBJ1-2; D not resolved. The CDR3 totals 14 residues. Germline loops: CDR1 LGHNA, CDR2 YNFKEQ. V lost 4 bases and J lost 2, with 11 bases in between.

CDR3 sequence reads: CASSLTGTYGYTF. The DNA of the CDR3 is TGTGCCAGCAGCTTAACAGGGACCTATGGCTACACCTTC. This chain joins TRBV2 and TRBJ1-2, with a tentative D call TRBD1 (6 bases). V shed 6 bases and J shed 4 bases, with 12 bases lying between them. CDR1 and CDR2 from the germline V gene are SNHLY and FYNNEI. CDR3 length: 13 amino acids.

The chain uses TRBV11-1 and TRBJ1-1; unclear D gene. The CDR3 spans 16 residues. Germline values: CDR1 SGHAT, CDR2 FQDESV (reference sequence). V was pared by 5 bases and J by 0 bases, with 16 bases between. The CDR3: CASSLGKTYMNTEAFF. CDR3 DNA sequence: TGTGCCAGCAGCCTAGGAAAGACATACATGAACACTGAAGCTTTCTTT.

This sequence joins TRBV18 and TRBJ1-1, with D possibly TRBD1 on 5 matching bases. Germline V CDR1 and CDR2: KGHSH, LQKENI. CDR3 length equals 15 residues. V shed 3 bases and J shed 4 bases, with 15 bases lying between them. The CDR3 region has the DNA TGTGCCAGCTCACCTCGGGGGGGTTCGGTCACTGAAGCTTTCTTT. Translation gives CASSPRGGSVTEAFF.

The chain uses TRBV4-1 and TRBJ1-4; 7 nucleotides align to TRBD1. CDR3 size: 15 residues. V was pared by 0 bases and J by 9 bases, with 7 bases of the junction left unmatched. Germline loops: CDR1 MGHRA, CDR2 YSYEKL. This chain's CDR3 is CASSQESGDSQKLFF. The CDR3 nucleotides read TGCGCCAGCAGCCAAGAATCTGGGGACAGTCAAAAACTGTTTTTT.

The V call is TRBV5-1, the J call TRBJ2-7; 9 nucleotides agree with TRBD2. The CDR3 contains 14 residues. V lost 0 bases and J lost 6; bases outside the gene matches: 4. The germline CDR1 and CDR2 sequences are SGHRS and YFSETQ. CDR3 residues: CASSLGSGGLEQYF. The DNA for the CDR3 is TGCGCCAGCAGCTTGGGTAGCGGGGGTCTCGAGCAGTACTTC.

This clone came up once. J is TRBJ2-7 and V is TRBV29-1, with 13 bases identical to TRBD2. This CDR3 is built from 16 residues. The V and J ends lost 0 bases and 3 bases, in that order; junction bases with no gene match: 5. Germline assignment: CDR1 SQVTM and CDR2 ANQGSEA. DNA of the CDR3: TGCAGCGTTGAAGATCGAGGACTAGCGGGAGTCTACGAGCAGTACTTC. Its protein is CSVEDRGLAGVYEQYF.

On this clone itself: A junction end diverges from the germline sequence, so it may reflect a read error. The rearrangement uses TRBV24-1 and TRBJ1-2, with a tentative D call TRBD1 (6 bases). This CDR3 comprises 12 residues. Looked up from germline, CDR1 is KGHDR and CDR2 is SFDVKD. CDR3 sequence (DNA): TGTGCCACCAGTGATCCATTACAGGGTCTCATCTTC. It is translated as CATSDPLQGLIF.

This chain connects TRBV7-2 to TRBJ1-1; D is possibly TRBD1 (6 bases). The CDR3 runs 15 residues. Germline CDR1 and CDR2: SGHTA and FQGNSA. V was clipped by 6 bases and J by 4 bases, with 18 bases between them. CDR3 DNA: TGTGCCAGCAGTTCTCGTGGGGGGGGCATCACTGAAGCTTTCTTT. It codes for CASSSRGGGITEAFF.

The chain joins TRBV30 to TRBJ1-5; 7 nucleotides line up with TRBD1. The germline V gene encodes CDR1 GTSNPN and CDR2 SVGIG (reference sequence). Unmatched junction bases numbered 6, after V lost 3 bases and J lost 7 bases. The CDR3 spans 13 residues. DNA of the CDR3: TGTGCCTGGAGCGGACAGGATGTACAGCCCCAGCATTTT. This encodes CAWSGQDVQPQHF.

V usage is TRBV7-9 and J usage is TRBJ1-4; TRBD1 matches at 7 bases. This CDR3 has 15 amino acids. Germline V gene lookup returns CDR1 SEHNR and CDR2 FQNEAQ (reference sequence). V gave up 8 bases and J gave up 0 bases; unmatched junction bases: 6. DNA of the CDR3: TGTGCCAGCGGAGTCCAGGGGGCAACTAATGAAAAACTGTTTTTT. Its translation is CASGVQGATNEKLFF.

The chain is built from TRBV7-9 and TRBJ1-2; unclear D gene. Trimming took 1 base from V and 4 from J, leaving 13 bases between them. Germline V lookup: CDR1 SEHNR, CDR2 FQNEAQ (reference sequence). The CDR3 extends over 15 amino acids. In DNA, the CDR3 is TGTGCCAGCAGCTTAGATTTTGGTACAGCCTATGGCTACACCTTC. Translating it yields CASSLDFGTAYGYTF.